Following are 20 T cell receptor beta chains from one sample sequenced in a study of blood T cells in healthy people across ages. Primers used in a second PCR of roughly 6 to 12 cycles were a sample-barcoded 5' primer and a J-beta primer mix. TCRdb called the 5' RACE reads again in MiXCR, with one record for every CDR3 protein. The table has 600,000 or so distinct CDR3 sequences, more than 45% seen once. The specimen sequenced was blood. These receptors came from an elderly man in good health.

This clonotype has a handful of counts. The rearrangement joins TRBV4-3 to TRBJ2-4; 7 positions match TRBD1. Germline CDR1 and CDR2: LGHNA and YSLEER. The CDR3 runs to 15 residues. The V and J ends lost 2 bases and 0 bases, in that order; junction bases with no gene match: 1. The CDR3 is CASSQTGVAKNIQYF. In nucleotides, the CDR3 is TGCGCCAGCAGCCAAACAGGGGTAGCCAAAAACATTCAGTACTTC.

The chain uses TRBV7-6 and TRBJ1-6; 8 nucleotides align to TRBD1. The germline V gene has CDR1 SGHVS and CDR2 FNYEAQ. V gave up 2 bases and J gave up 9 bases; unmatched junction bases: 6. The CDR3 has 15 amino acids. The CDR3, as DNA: TGTGCCAGCAGCTTACCGCAGGGGGCTGGTTCACCCCTCCACTTT. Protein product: CASSLPQGAGSPLHF.

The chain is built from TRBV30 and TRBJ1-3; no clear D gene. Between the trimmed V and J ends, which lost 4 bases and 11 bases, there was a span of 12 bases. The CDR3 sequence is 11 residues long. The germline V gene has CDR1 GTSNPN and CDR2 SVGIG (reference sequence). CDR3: CAWITSAAIYF. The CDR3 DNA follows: TGTGCCTGGATAACATCGGCGGCCATATATTTT.

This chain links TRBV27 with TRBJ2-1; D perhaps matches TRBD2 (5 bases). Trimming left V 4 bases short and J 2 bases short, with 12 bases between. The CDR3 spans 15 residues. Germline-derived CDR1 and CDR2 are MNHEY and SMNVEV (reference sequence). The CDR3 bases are TGTGCCAGCAGTTCCGGGGTTGGGACCTACAATGAGCAGTTCTTC. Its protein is CASSSGVGTYNEQFF.

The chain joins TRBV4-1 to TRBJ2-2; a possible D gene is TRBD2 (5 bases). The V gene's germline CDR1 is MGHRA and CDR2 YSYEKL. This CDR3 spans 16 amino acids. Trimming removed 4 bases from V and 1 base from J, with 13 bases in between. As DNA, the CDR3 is TGCGCCAGCAGCCCCTCGCGGGCGCGGAACACCGGGGAGCTGTTTTTT. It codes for CASSPSRARNTGELFF.

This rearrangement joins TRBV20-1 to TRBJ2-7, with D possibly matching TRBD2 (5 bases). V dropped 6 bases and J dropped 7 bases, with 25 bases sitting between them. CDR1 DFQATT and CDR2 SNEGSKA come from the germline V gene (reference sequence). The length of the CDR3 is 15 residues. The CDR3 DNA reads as TGCAGTGCCGAGAGCGGTTTCGATTCCGACAATGAGCAGTACTTC. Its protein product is CSAESGFDSDNEQYF.

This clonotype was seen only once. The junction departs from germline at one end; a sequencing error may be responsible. CDR3 DNA: TGTGCCGGCAGCTTGTATTCGGCGGGAGCGGTCCACAATGAGCAGTACTTC. It is translated as CAGSLYSAGAVHNEQYF. The V call is TRBV5-6, the J call TRBJ2-7; 7 bases agree with TRBD2. The CDR3 runs 17 residues. Germline lookup yields CDR1 SGHDT and CDR2 YYEEEE.

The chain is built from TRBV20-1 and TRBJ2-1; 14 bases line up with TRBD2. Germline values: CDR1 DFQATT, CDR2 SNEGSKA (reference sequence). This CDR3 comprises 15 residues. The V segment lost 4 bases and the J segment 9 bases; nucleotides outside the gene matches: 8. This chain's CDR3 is CSATRTSGRTGEQFF. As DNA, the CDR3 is TGCAGTGCTACAAGGACTAGCGGGAGGACTGGTGAGCAGTTCTTC.

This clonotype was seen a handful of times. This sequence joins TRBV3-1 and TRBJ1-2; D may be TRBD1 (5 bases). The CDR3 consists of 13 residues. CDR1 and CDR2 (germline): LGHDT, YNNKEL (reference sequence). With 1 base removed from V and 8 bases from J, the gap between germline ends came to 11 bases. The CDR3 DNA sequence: TGTGCCAGCAGCCAAGCTCACGGGGACGGCTACACCTTC. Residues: CASSQAHGDGYTF.

The CDR3 DNA sequence: TGTGCCAGCAGCCCAAGGGGACGGGGGATGGGGACCCAGTACTTC. Its translation is CASSPRGRGMGTQYF. The J gene is TRBJ2-5, the V gene TRBV12-3 or TRBV12-4; D perhaps matches TRBD2 (6 bases). This CDR3 is 15 amino acids long. Trimming removed 6 bases from V and 7 bases from J, with 21 bases in between.

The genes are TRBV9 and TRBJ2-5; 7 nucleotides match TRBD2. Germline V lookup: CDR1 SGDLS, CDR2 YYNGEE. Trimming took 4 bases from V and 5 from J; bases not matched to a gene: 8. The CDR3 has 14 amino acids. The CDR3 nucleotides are TGTGCCAGCAGCAGAGGGAGGGTTGTGGAGACCCAGTACTTC. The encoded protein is CASSRGRVVETQYF.

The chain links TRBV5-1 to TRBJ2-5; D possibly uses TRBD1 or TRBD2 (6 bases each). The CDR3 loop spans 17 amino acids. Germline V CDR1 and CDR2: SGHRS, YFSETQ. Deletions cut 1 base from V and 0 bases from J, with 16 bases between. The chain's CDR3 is CASSLLASGAHQETQYF. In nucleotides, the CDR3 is TGCGCCAGCAGCTTGTTGGCTTCGGGGGCCCACCAAGAGACCCAGTACTTC.

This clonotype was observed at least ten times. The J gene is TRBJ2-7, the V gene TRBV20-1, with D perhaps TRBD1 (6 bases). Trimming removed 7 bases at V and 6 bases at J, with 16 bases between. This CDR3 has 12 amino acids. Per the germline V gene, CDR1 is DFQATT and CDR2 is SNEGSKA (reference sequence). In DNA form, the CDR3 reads TGCAGTGTTCGGACAGCAATTCTCGAGCAGTACTTC. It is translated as CSVRTAILEQYF.

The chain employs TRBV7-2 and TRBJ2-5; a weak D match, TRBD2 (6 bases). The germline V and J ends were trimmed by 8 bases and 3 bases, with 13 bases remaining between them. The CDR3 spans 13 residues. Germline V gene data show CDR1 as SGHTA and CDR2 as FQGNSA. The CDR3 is CASGIGGKETQYF. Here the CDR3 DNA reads TGTGCCAGCGGGATCGGGGGAAAAGAGACCCAGTACTTC. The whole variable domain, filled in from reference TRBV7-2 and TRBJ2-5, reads GAGVSQSPSNKVTEKGKDVELRCDPISGHTALYWYRQSLGQGLEFLIYFQGNSAPDKSGLPSDRFSAERTGGSVSTLTIQRTQQEDSAVYLCASGIGGKETQYFGPGTRLLVL.

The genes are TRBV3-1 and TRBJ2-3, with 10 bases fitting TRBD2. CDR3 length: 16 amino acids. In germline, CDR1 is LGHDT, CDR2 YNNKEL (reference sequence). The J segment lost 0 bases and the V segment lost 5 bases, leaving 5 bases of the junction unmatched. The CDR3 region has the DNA TGTGCCAGCAGCTATGGGACTAGCGCGAGCACAGATACGCAGTATTTT. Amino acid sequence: CASSYGTSASTDTQYF.

CDR3 protein: CASRTGTRNNEQYF. CDR3 nucleotides: TGTGCCAGCAGGACCGGGACTAGGAACAATGAGCAGTACTTC. The chain uses TRBV12-3 or TRBV12-4 and TRBJ2-7, with 8 bases aligning to TRBD2. The CDR3 consists of 14 residues. V dropped 6 bases and J dropped 7; count of bases not matched to a gene: 11.

The CDR3 sequence is CASRVQGWNSPLHF. The CDR3 DNA follows: TGTGCCAGCAGGGTACAGGGTTGGAATTCACCCCTCCACTTT. The genes are TRBV27 and TRBJ1-6, with D possibly matching TRBD1 (6 bases). The ends were cut back, 6 bases at V and 7 bases at J, with 13 bases in the middle. Germline CDR1 is MNHEY and CDR2 is SMNVEV (reference sequence). CDR3 length: 14 amino acids.

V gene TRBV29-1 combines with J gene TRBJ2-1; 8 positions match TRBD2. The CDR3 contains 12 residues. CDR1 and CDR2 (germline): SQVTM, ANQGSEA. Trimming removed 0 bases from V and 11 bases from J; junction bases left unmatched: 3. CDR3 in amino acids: CSVEDREGKQFF. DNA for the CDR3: TGCAGCGTTGAAGATCGGGAGGGTAAGCAGTTCTTC.

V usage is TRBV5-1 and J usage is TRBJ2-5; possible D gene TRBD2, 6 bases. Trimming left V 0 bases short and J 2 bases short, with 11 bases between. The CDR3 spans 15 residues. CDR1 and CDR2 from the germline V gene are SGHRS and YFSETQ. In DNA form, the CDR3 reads TGCGCCAGCAGCTTGGCTCTCGGGAGTCAAGAGACCCAGTACTTC. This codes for CASSLALGSQETQYF.

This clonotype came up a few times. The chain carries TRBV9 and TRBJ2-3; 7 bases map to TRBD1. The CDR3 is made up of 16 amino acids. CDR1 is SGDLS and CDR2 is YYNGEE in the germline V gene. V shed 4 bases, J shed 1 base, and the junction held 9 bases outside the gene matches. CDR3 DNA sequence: TGTGCCAGCAGCACCCTGGGACAGCTAGGCACAGATACGCAGTATTTT. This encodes CASSTLGQLGTDTQYF.